The T cell receptor beta chain under discussion was sequenced for a study of radiation and T cells in renal cell carcinoma (dated by TCRdb to 2019 to 2021). Looking at the study overall: In total, 53 samples, comprising 26 tumors and around 27 peripheral blood samples, were subjected to TCR beta sequencing. Across all 50 or so samples, several million unique CDR3 nucleotide sequences encoding some 2.6 million unique CDR3 amino acid sequences were identified.

V trim: 6 bases; J trim: 0 bases; unmatched bases: 8. According to the germline V gene (reference sequence), CDR1 reads SGHAT and CDR2 reads FQDESV. From the cysteine through the phenylalanine, the CDR3 covers 16 amino acids. Just CDR3 DNA is preserved here, 48 bases in frame from base 1. The label giving this sample's time point can be read as: tumor resected at nephrectomy. The treatment or condition label, read with the paper, signifies: 15 Gy SBRT to primary tumor, nephrectomy 4 weeks later. Samples came from a clinical trial, in which primary renal cell carcinomas received 15 Gy stereotactic body radiation therapy followed by nephrectomy 4 weeks later. Every patient had renal cell carcinoma of clear cell pathology. Tumor processing involved mechanical dissociation, digestion with collagenase/hyaluronidase at 37 degrees C, handling in gentleMACS C tubes, and storage in liquid nitrogen. Genomic DNA for TCR sequencing was prepared using the QIAamp DNA Blood Mini Kit (Qiagen). Samples were included in the analyses only if all quality control checks were passed.

Study-wide findings and limitations: Compared with control tumors, irradiated tumors had a greater number of dominant CDR3 motifs, and those motifs took up a bigger portion of the repertoire. An increase in top tumor clonotypes in blood was observed from baseline to 2 weeks post-radiation, followed by contraction by 4 weeks, which was taken to suggest transient expansion of tumor-resident clones. Intratumoral heterogeneity went uncaptured because the only tumor material available was small regions of roughly 1 g. Irradiated tumors showed higher TCR clonality than controls, with the top 100 clonotypes averaging roughly 50% of the repertoire versus roughly 45% in nephrectomy-only tumors. No pretreatment tumor biopsies were available, so the baseline intratumoral presence of clonotypes could not be determined. With a single-armed trial design, the study had no way to address how radiation dose or scheduling affects the TCR repertoire.

Following the manufacturer's recommendations, the immunoSEQ kit was used to generate TCR beta libraries from genomic DNA. For library preparation, a first multiplex PCR was performed with proprietary primers, followed by a second PCR in which unique barcodes were added, and bead cleanups were performed after each round. Each sample batch included a kit-provided positive control reaction and a negative control reaction. The final libraries underwent checking on an Agilent 4200 TapeStation D1000 ScreenTape, volumetric pooling, and quantification by qPCR. Sequencing was performed on an Illumina NextSeq500 using a MidOutput 150-cycle cartridge, with 156 Read1 cycles, 15 Index1 cycles, and the kit custom primers. The pooled library was loaded at 1.0 pM, and approximately 19% PhiX control was spiked in. The paper's data handling went like this. Vendor-processed data were analyzed in R, with a clonotype defined as all T cells sharing the same CDR3 nucleotide sequence. In the clone abundance analyses, frequencies in each sample were normalized to that sample's 10,000 most abundant clones. Public T cell clones, averaging fewer than five per sample, were removed before analysis. The dominant motif analysis was done with ImmunoMap using the PAM10 matrix, a gap penalty of 30, and a homology threshold of 0.3, and motifs with a cumulative frequency of at least 0.01 were considered dominant. Tumor-enriched clonotypes and baseline blood-enriched clonotypes were defined as those with an abundance difference of at least 32-fold between compartments. Tumor-blood repertoire similarity was measured with the Baroni-Urbani and Buser coefficient, and group comparisons used two-tailed Wilcoxon tests in R. The source is immuneACCESS, and TCRdb retained only in-frame sequences with V and J called. Part of the clones is not carried over; for the studies checked, unresolved V genes explain less than half of this, and the remainder is unexplained. Clonal size and the V and J genes are those of that table, whereas D and trimming came from the DNA. The sample has some 5,000 clones on record, roughly 53% of them singletons. More than 45% of the sample rests with the top ten.

Details on this clone: The antigen it binds to is not known. No quality values exist for individual bases; no much larger clone is one base distant.

This receptor was obtained from a man in his fifties or sixties with renal cell carcinoma. The sequencing used tumor tissue, collected from a patient whose treatment included radiotherapy and nephrectomy. The chain is encoded by TRBV11-1 joined to TRBJ2-7, and TRBD2 aligns with 10 junction nucleotides. The nucleotide sequence reads TGTGCCAGCAGATCGACTAGCGGGCGGCTCTCCTACGAGCAGTACTTC. The translation is CASRSTSGRLSYEQYF.